A selection of T cell receptor beta chains follows, all from one sample in a study of T cells after yellow fever vaccination. TCRdb processed the 5' RACE reads anew with MiXCR; each CDR3 protein has one entry. The sample has around 590,000 distinct CDR3 sequences, roughly an eighth seen once. Sequencing used PBMCs, obtained on the day of the yellow fever booster vaccination. Source of these receptors: a young man who received the YFV17D yellow fever vaccine. Both conserved end residues are part of each CDR3. Fields, in order: D gene, CDR3 length, clone size, V gene, J gene, CDR3 DNA, CDR3 protein. D genes are given only for firm matches. Expanded clones are given a class, and other clones once, few, many or no size at all.

TRBD2	15	NA	TRBV20-1	TRBJ2-1	TGCAGTGCTAGAGATTTAGCGGGAGGGCCGGTTGAGCAGTTCTTC	CSARDLAGGPVEQFF
NA	16	few	TRBV5-1	TRBJ2-3	TGCGCCAGCAGTGTTTCTCTGGACGTCAAGTCAGATACGCAGTATTTT	CASSVSLDVKSDTQYF
TRBD2	17	NA	TRBV6-2/TRBV6-3	TRBJ2-1	TGTGCCAGCATCCCTAGACCACTAGCGGGAGCTCGCAATGAGCAGTTCTTC	CASIPRPLAGARNEQFF
TRBD1	14	NA	TRBV5-8	TRBJ1-4	TGTGCCAGCAATCCGACAGGGGGGCATGAAAAACTGTTTTTT	CASNPTGGHEKLFF
NA	16	few	TRBV5-6	TRBJ2-6	TGTGCCAGCAGGGACGGACGGCCCCTGGGGGCCAACGTCCTGACTTTC	CASRDGRPLGANVLTF
TRBD1	19	NA	TRBV10-3	TRBJ1-3	TGTGCCATCAGTAGACAGGGGTCGTCCTTGATTACCACTGGAAACACCATATATTTT	CAISRQGSSLITTGNTIYF
NA	13	NA	TRBV6-1	TRBJ1-2	TGTGCCGTCATTCAGGGGCCGGGCGGTGGCTACACCTTC	CAVIQGPGGGYTF
NA	13	once	TRBV20-1	TRBJ2-5	TGCAGTGCCCAAAGGACACGCCAAGAGACCCAGTACTTC	CSAQRTRQETQYF
TRBD1	14	NA	TRBV20-1	TRBJ2-1	TGCAGTGGGGGACCGGGACAGGGAACCAATGAGCAGTTCTTC	CSGGPGQGTNEQFF
TRBD1	17	NA	TRBV20-1	TRBJ2-3	TGCAGTGCTAGAGGGGACAGGTTAATCCCCGTCGGTCATACGCAGTATTTT	CSARGDRLIPVGHTQYF
NA	15	NA	TRBV20-1	TRBJ2-3	TGCAGTGCCACAGTTTACACAGGGATCGGCGATACGCAGTATTTT	CSATVYTGIGDTQYF
TRBD2	20	NA	TRBV6-2/TRBV6-3	TRBJ2-1	TGTGCCAGCAGTTATCCCACCCACCTCTTAGCGGGGAGCTCCTACAATGAGCAGTTCTTC	CASSYPTHLLAGSSYNEQFF
TRBD2	16	NA	TRBV7-7	TRBJ2-5	TGTGCTAGCAGCCCCGGACTAGCGGGAATCCAAGAGACCCAGTACTTC	CASSPGLAGIQETQYF
TRBD1	15	NA	TRBV11-3	TRBJ2-1	TGTGCCAGCAGCTTAGTCGGGACAGGGGGTGTTGAGCAGTTCTTC	CASSLVGTGGVEQFF
NA	15	NA	TRBV20-1	TRBJ1-2	TGCAGTGCCCGATCCCGACAGAACTCTATCTATGGCTACACCTTC	CSARSRQNSIYGYTF
TRBD1	13	NA	TRBV7-8	TRBJ1-2	TGTGCCACAGGACAGGGGGAGGCCTATGGCTACACCTTC	CATGQGEAYGYTF
NA	14	few	TRBV7-2	TRBJ2-1	TGTGCCAGCAGCCGTGATAACTCCTACAATGAGCAGTTCTTC	CASSRDNSYNEQFF
TRBD2	15	NA	TRBV6-5	TRBJ2-1	TGTGCCAGCAGTTATACTAGCGGGACCAACAATGAGCAGTTCTTC	CASSYTSGTNNEQFF
TRBD2	16	NA	TRBV5-1	TRBJ2-1	TGCGCCAGCACCTTGGTGTACGAGGCTAGCGGGAATGAGCAGTTCTTC	CASTLVYEASGNEQFF
NA	10	few	TRBV29-1	TRBJ2-7	TGCAGCGTTGAATCTGGCGAGCAGTACTTC	CSVESGEQYF
NA	16	NA	TRBV4-2	TRBJ2-1	TGTGCCAGCAGCCCCCAGGGACCCGTAGGGGAAAATGAGCAGTTCTTC	CASSPQGPVGENEQFF
TRBD1	16	few	TRBV2	TRBJ1-4	TGTGCCACCCATGACAGGGGCTATGCAACTAATGAAAAACTGTTTTTT	CATHDRGYATNEKLFF
TRBD1	14	NA	TRBV29-1	TRBJ2-3	TGCAGCGTTGAACCACAGGGGGCAGGAGATACGCAGTATTTT	CSVEPQGAGDTQYF
NA	16	NA	TRBV19	TRBJ2-3	TGTGCCAGTAGTAAGGACAGCGGCCATTGGATGGATACGCAGTATTTT	CASSKDSGHWMDTQYF
NA	14	few	TRBV11-2	TRBJ2-7	TGTGCCAGCAGCGAAGGGGACTCACCCTACGAGCAGTACTTC	CASSEGDSPYEQYF
NA	17	NA	TRBV6-2/TRBV6-3	TRBJ2-6	TGTGCCACCGCCTCAATTACCCGGGGATCTGGGGCCAACGTCCTGACTTTC	CATASITRGSGANVLTF
NA	12	many	TRBV18	TRBJ2-1	TGTGCCAGCTCACCACGGGGGTTGGAGCAGTTCTTC	CASSPRGLEQFF
NA	13	few	TRBV20-1	TRBJ2-1	TGCAGTGCGGAACCATCACGGAGCAATGAGCAGTTCTTC	CSAEPSRSNEQFF
TRBD2	14	NA	TRBV29-1	TRBJ2-1	TGCAGCGGCAAACTAGCGGGAATGGTCAATGAGCAGTTCTTC	CSGKLAGMVNEQFF
NA	12	NA	TRBV15	TRBJ1-6	TGTGCCACCAGCAGAGTTAATTCACCCCTCCACTTT	CATSRVNSPLHF
TRBD1	14	many	TRBV7-9	TRBJ2-7	TGTGCCAGCAGCTCCGGGACAGGGGTTTACGAGCAGTACTTC	CASSSGTGVYEQYF
NA	14	many	TRBV10-3	TRBJ2-1	TGTGCCATCAGTGAGAGCAACGTTGGGAGTGAGCAGTTCTTC	CAISESNVGSEQFF
TRBD2	14	few	TRBV5-8	TRBJ2-2	TGTGCCAGCCAACTAGCGGAGAACACCGGGGAGCTGTTTTTT	CASQLAENTGELFF
TRBD2	15	few	TRBV20-1	TRBJ2-1	TGCAGTGCTAGAAAAGCGGGAGGAGCCAACAATGAGCAGTTCTTC	CSARKAGGANNEQFF
NA	15	few	TRBV6-1	TRBJ2-7	TGTGCCAGCAGCCAGCAAGGTGGGGTATTCTACGAGCAGTACTTC	CASSQQGGVFYEQYF
NA	14	few	TRBV3-1	TRBJ2-5	TGTGCCAGCAGCCAAGACAGGGCAGAGAAGACCCAGTACTTC	CASSQDRAEKTQYF
NA	12	NA	TRBV6-2/TRBV6-3	TRBJ1-1	TGTGCCAGCAGAGGACCCGCGGGCGAAGCTTTCTTT	CASRGPAGEAFF